What follows are 31 T cell receptor beta chains derived from one specimen sequenced in a study of T-cell memory formation after mild COVID-19. TCRdb reprocessed the 5' RACE reads via MiXCR and lists one record per CDR3 protein. Among hundreds of thousands of distinct CDR3 sequences listed, roughly 26% were seen once. Source material: PBMCs or a T cell subset sorted from them (not recorded which). Every receptor here comes from an adult woman who had mild COVID-19 (a few samples of this study predate the infection). Cell type and time point are not known.

This chain uses TRBV29-1 with TRBJ2-1; 7 bases fit TRBD1. The CDR3 totals 14 residues. Germline-derived CDR1 and CDR2 are SQVTM and ANQGSEA. Unmatched junction bases numbered 12, after V lost 6 bases and J lost 7 bases. The CDR3, as DNA: TGCAGCGTGGTCCCACAGGGGCGAGGGAATGAGCAGTTCTTC. It yields the protein CSVVPQGRGNEQFF.

The CDR3 region has the DNA TGTGCCAGCAGCCCCTATGCGGACGGAGGCACAGATACGCAGTATTTT. Protein product: CASSPYADGGTDTQYF. The chain couples TRBV4-2 to TRBJ2-3; no clear D. The CDR3 runs 16 residues. With 4 bases removed from V and 1 base from J, the gap between germline ends came to 15 bases. CDR1 and CDR2 from the germline V gene are LGHNA and YNFKEQ.

This clonotype was detected a few times. The chain combines TRBV7-8 with TRBJ1-5, with no clear D. Per the germline V gene, CDR1 is SGHVS and CDR2 is FQNEAQ. The CDR3 consists of 14 residues. V lost 5 bases and J 0 bases, leaving 8 bases between the germline ends. The DNA of the CDR3 is TGTGCCAGCAGCGCCCGGGATAGCAATCAGCCCCAGCATTTT. Protein product: CASSARDSNQPQHF. Full variable domain (remainder filled in from reference TRBV7-8 and TRBJ1-5): GAGVSQSPRYKVAKRGQDVALRCDPISGHVSLFWYQQALGQGPEFLTYFQNEAQLDKSGLPSDRFFAERPEGSVSTLKIQRTQQEDSAVYLCASSARDSNQPQHFGDGTRLSIL.

The V call is TRBV20-1, the J call TRBJ2-7; D might be TRBD2 (6 bases). Germline loops: CDR1 DFQATT, CDR2 SNEGSKA (reference sequence). CDR3 size: 15 residues. V was cut by 6 bases and J by 2 bases, with 20 bases left in between. CDR3 in amino acids: CSASPRWGRTYEQYF. The CDR3 region has the DNA TGCAGTGCCTCGCCCCGGTGGGGGAGGACCTACGAGCAGTACTTC.

This clonotype has at least ten counts. This chain joins TRBV12-3 or TRBV12-4 and TRBJ2-7; maybe TRBD2 (5 bases). The V end was cut by 3 bases, the J end by 0 bases, with 6 bases between. This CDR3 has 13 residues. This chain's CDR3 is CASSFGSSYEQYF. The CDR3 bases are TGTGCCAGCAGTTTTGGGAGCTCCTACGAGCAGTACTTC.

V gene TRBV7-2 combines with J gene TRBJ2-3; D remains unclear. The V gene's germline CDR1 is SGHTA and CDR2 FQGNSA. The CDR3 sequence is 14 residues long. V gave up 3 bases and J gave up 3 bases, with 10 bases separating them. CDR3 residues: CASSFGSRTDTQYF. The CDR3 DNA reads TGTGCCAGCAGCTTCGGCTCACGGACAGATACGCAGTATTTT. Together with reference TRBV7-2 and TRBJ2-3, the CDR3 gives the full variable domain: GAGVSQSPSNKVTEKGKDVELRCDPISGHTALYWYRQSLGQGLEFLIYFQGNSAPDKSGLPSDRFSAERTGGSVSTLTIQRTQQEDSAVYLCASSFGSRTDTQYFGPGTRLTVL.

The rearrangement joins TRBV7-9 to TRBJ2-1; D is possibly TRBD2 (5 bases). V lost 4 bases, J lost 4 bases, and 11 bases lay in between. CDR3 length equals 14 residues. Germline CDR1 and CDR2: SEHNR and FQNEAQ (reference sequence). In nucleotides, the CDR3 is TGTGCCAGCAGCTCTATAGCGTTTTACAATGAGCAGTTCTTC. Translation gives CASSSIAFYNEQFF.

This clonotype was seen only a few times. The chain employs TRBV7-6 and TRBJ2-7; 7 nucleotides align to TRBD2. Looked up from germline, CDR1 is SGHVS and CDR2 is FNYEAQ. There are 17 residues in the CDR3. Unmatched junction bases numbered 13, after V lost 4 bases and J lost 1 base. The CDR3 coding sequence is TGTGCCAGCAGCTCCCCCCCTACTAGCGCGATATCCTACGAGCAGTACTTC. This encodes CASSSPPTSAISYEQYF.

This chain joins TRBV9 and TRBJ2-3; D call uncertain. V lost 3 bases to trimming and J lost 2 bases, with 10 bases between them. Germline loops: CDR1 SGDLS, CDR2 YYNGEE. This CDR3 has 14 amino acids. CDR3: CASSEVAYTDTQYF. CDR3 in DNA: TGTGCCAGCAGCGAGGTCGCATACACAGATACGCAGTATTTT.

The gene calls are TRBV23-1 and TRBJ2-1; the D gene is possibly TRBD2 (5 bases). TRBV23-1 is treated as an ORF (open reading frame) with a function not yet certain. The CDR3 consists of 11 residues. V lost 4 bases, J lost 15 bases, and 13 bases lay in between. The CDR3 reads CASSPPGSRFF. The CDR3 DNA reads TGCGCCAGCAGTCCACCGGGGTCCCGGTTCTTC.

This clonotype was seen a few times. The chain links TRBV7-6 to TRBJ1-1; a possible D gene is TRBD1 (5 bases). V lost 4 bases to trimming and J lost 10 bases, with 13 bases between them. The length of the CDR3 is 12 residues. CDR1 is SGHVS, CDR2 FNYEAQ, per germline. The DNA for the CDR3 is TGTGCCAGCAGCTCACCGGGGGTTCGAGCTTTCTTT. Protein sequence: CASSSPGVRAFF.

This clonotype has more than one count but fewer than ten. The chain uses TRBV12-3 or TRBV12-4 and TRBJ1-2, with no clear D. V gave up 5 bases and J gave up 5 bases, with 21 bases separating them. The CDR3 is 16 residues long. DNA of the CDR3: TGTGCCAGCAGTCCCCCTGGGAGGGAGGGATCATATGGCTACACCTTC. This translates into CASSPPGREGSYGYTF.

This clonotype was observed a handful of times. J is TRBJ2-1 and V is TRBV9; the match to TRBD2 covers 10 bases. The V and J ends lost 3 bases and 8 bases, in that order; junction bases with no gene match: 11. The CDR3 sequence is 16 residues long. CDR1 and CDR2 from the germline V gene are SGDLS and YYNGEE. CDR3 loop: CASSEGSGGAFDEQFF. CDR3 coding DNA: TGTGCCAGCAGCGAGGGGAGCGGGGGGGCTTTCGATGAGCAGTTCTTC.

The chain recombines TRBV4-3 with TRBJ1-1; D unresolved. The V and J ends lost 1 base and 6 bases respectively, with 12 bases between them. The CDR3 extends over 14 amino acids. CDR1 is LGHNA, CDR2 YSLEER, per germline. The CDR3 spells CASSQGRGRAEAFF. CDR3 nucleotide sequence: TGCGCCAGCAGCCAAGGACGGGGAAGGGCTGAAGCTTTCTTT.

This chain joins TRBV2 and TRBJ2-3, with D hard to call. Trimming shortened V by 6 bases and J by 0 bases, and 4 bases separated the two germline ends. CDR1 and CDR2 (germline): SNHLY, FYNNEI. The CDR3 has 12 amino acids. The CDR3 sequence is CASRSSTDTQYF. CDR3 bases: TGTGCCAGCAGGAGTAGCACAGATACGCAGTATTTT.

CDR3 amino acids: CAIGGAPGNEQFF. The DNA of the CDR3 is TGTGCCATCGGAGGGGCCCCAGGGAATGAGCAGTTCTTC. This chain uses TRBV10-3 with TRBJ2-1; TRBD2 might be the D (6 bases). This CDR3 has 13 residues. The germline V and J ends were trimmed by 8 bases and 7 bases, with 15 bases remaining between them. The germline V gene encodes CDR1 ENHRY and CDR2 SYGVKD.

J is TRBJ1-4 and V is TRBV5-1; tentatively, D is TRBD1 (6 bases). The CDR3 runs 16 residues. Trimming left V 4 bases short and J 3 bases short, with 16 bases between. CDR1 and CDR2 from the germline V gene are SGHRS and YFSETQ. The CDR3 DNA reads TGCGCCAGCAGCCCGGAATCAGGGGTTCCTAATGAAAAACTGTTTTTT. Encoded protein: CASSPESGVPNEKLFF. The full variable domain, completed using reference TRBV5-1 and TRBJ1-4, is KAGVTQTPRYLIKTRGQQVTLSCSPISGHRSVSWYQQTPGQGLQFLFEYFSETQRNKGNFPGRFSGRQFSNSRSEMNVSTLELGDSALYLCASSPESGVPNEKLFFGSGTQLSVL.

A few counts support this clonotype. The V gene is TRBV6-5, the J gene TRBJ2-5, with 9 bases lining up with TRBD1. After removal of 0 bases from V and 4 bases from J, the junction contained 0 bases not matched to a gene. Germline V CDR1 and CDR2: MNHEY, SVGAGI. This CDR3 has 14 residues. The CDR3 bases are TGTGCCAGCAGTTACTCGGACAGGGGAGAGACCCAGTACTTC. This encodes CASSYSDRGETQYF.

The J gene is TRBJ2-7, the V gene TRBV3-1; no definite D call. Germline-derived CDR1 and CDR2 are LGHDT and YNNKEL (reference sequence). With 6 bases removed from V and 6 bases from J, the gap between germline ends came to 24 bases. There are 16 residues in the CDR3. In nucleotides, the CDR3 is TGTGCCAGCAGTACCGTTGGTGGTTACCGCCCGGGCGAGCAGTACTTC. Protein sequence: CASSTVGGYRPGEQYF.

The chain carries TRBV3-1 and TRBJ2-2; D gene ambiguous. Germline-derived CDR1 and CDR2 are LGHDT and YNNKEL (reference sequence). Trimming took 8 bases from V and 3 from J, leaving 10 bases between them. This CDR3 spans 13 amino acids. CDR3: CASYWSDTGELFF. The CDR3 bases are TGTGCCAGCTATTGGAGCGACACCGGGGAGCTGTTTTTT.

The chain combines TRBV5-1 with TRBJ2-2; D is perhaps TRBD1 (6 bases). The ends were cut back, 4 bases at V and 5 bases at J, with 21 bases in the middle. Germline V gives CDR1 SGHRS, CDR2 YFSETQ. The CDR3 runs 17 residues. The CDR3 region is CASSVDRLRGITGELFF. CDR3 bases: TGCGCCAGCAGCGTAGATCGTTTGAGGGGGATTACCGGGGAGCTGTTTTTT.

The rearrangement links TRBV15 to TRBJ2-7; D is unclear. Germline assignment: CDR1 LNHNV and CDR2 YYDKDF (reference sequence). V was cut by 0 bases and J by 2 bases, with 8 bases left in between. CDR3 length: 14 residues. CDR3: CATSRDVGTYEQYF. The CDR3 DNA reads TGTGCCACCAGCAGAGATGTGGGAACCTACGAGCAGTACTTC. Drawing the rest from reference TRBV15 and TRBJ2-7, the complete variable domain is DAMVIQNPRYQVTQFGKPVTLSCSQTLNHNVMYWYQQKSSQAPKLLFHYYDKDFNNEADTPDNFQSRRPNTSFCFLDIRSPGLGDTAMYLCATSRDVGTYEQYFGPGTRLTVT.

In this sample, this clonotype turned up a few times. The chain uses TRBV5-5 and TRBJ2-2, with a weak D call TRBD2 (8 bases). The CDR3 has 17 residues. Trimming took off 7 bases at V and 3 bases at J, with 22 bases between the two ends. Germline CDR1 reads SGHKS; CDR2 reads YYEKEE (reference sequence). The CDR3 bases are TGTGCCAGCTGGAACGGGAGGGGGCGCGGGGACACCGGGGAGCTGTTTTTT. Protein product: CASWNGRGRGDTGELFF.

The genes are TRBV9 and TRBJ2-1, with D hard to call. V was shortened by 4 bases and J by 8 bases, with 13 bases between the two germline ends. The CDR3 has 13 residues. Germline CDR1 SGDLS, CDR2 YYNGEE. CDR3 in amino acids: CASSLGPSDEQFF. DNA for the CDR3: TGTGCCAGCAGCTTGGGCCCCTCGGATGAGCAGTTCTTC.

V gene TRBV12-3 or TRBV12-4 combines with J gene TRBJ1-2, with D tentatively TRBD1 (5 bases). The CDR3 spans 14 residues. V dropped 6 bases and J dropped 7 bases, with 18 bases sitting between them. Here the CDR3 DNA reads TGTGCCAGCAGGCGACAGCGTTCGGGTAGTGGCTACACCTTC. Protein: CASRRQRSGSGYTF.

This clonotype was seen a few times. This chain joins TRBV29-1 and TRBJ1-6, with a tentative D call TRBD1 (5 bases). This CDR3 has 13 residues. Germline V gene lookup returns CDR1 SQVTM and CDR2 ANQGSEA. V was pared by 6 bases and J by 4 bases, with 10 bases between. In nucleotides, the CDR3 is TGCAGCGTGAGACAGACATATAATTCACCCCTCCACTTT. Its protein is CSVRQTYNSPLHF. The whole variable domain, filled in from reference TRBV29-1 and TRBJ1-6, reads SAVISQKPSRDICQRGTSLTIQCQVDSQVTMMFWYRQQPGQSLTLIATANQGSEATYESGFVIDKFPISRPNLTFSTLTVSNMSPEDSSIYLCSVRQTYNSPLHFGNGTRLTVT.

The gene calls are TRBV7-9 and TRBJ2-7; TRBD1 matches at 9 bases. This CDR3 has 17 amino acids. Unmatched junction bases numbered 12, after V lost 2 bases and J lost 4 bases. Germline V lookup: CDR1 SEHNR, CDR2 FQNEAQ (reference sequence). CDR3 sequence reads: CASSLPGDRELRYEQYF. CDR3 nucleotide sequence: TGTGCCAGCAGCTTACCAGGGGACAGGGAGTTGAGGTACGAGCAGTACTTC. The variable domain in full, completed from reference TRBV7-9 and TRBJ2-7, reads DTGVSQNPRHKITKRGQNVTFRCDPISEHNRLYWYRQTLGQGPEFLTYFQNEAQLEKSRLLSDRFSAERPKGSFSTLEIQRTEQGDSAMYLCASSLPGDRELRYEQYFGPGTRLTVT.

The sample holds a few counts of this clonotype. The chain combines TRBV10-3 with TRBJ2-7, with 7 bases aligning to TRBD2. The CDR3 contains 17 residues. Losses at the gene ends were 2 bases for V and 2 bases for J; bases not matched to a gene: 12. Germline-derived CDR1 and CDR2 are ENHRY and SYGVKD. CDR3 sequence reads: CAISEPVGGDRPYEQYF. CDR3 bases: TGTGCCATCAGTGAGCCAGTGGGGGGGGACCGACCCTACGAGCAGTACTTC.

This clonotype showed up many times. This sequence joins TRBV24-1 and TRBJ2-7; D is unclear. The CDR3 is 16 amino acids. The germline V gene has CDR1 KGHDR and CDR2 SFDVKD. V gave up 9 bases and J gave up 6 bases, with 26 bases separating them. CDR3 sequence: CATATGATAPWSEQYF. The CDR3 DNA reads TGTGCCACCGCAACCGGAGCGACTGCACCCTGGTCCGAGCAGTACTTC.

The V gene is TRBV7-9, the J gene TRBJ2-7, with D hard to call. The germline V gene encodes CDR1 SEHNR and CDR2 FQNEAQ (reference sequence). The V and J ends lost 0 bases and 5 bases respectively, with 11 bases between them. This CDR3 region has 14 residues. The CDR3 DNA follows: TGTGCCAGCAGCTTAGCGTGGAGAGCCGACGAGCAGTACTTC. The encoded protein is CASSLAWRADEQYF.

Only a few counts were recorded for this clonotype. V usage is TRBV27 and J usage is TRBJ2-3; 14 bases are shared with TRBD2. CDR1 is MNHEY, CDR2 SMNVEV, per germline (reference sequence). V shed 4 bases, J shed 6 bases, and the junction held 6 bases outside the gene matches. The CDR3 is 16 residues long. DNA of the CDR3: TGTGCCAGCAGTTCCCCCGGGACTAGCGGGAGTGATACGCAGTATTTT. This translates into CASSSPGTSGSDTQYF.